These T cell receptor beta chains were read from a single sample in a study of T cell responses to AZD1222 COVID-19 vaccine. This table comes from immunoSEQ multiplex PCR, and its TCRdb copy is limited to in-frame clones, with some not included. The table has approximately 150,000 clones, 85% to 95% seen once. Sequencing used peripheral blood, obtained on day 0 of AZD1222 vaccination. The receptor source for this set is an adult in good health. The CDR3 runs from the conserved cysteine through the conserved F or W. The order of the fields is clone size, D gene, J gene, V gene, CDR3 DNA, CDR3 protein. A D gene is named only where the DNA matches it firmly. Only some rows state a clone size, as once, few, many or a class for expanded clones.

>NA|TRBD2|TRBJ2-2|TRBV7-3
TGTGCCAGCAGCTTATATCGGTCGGGAGGGATCACCGGGGAGCTGTTTTTT
CASSLYRSGGITGELFF
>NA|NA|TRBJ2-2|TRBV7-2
TGTGCCAGCAGCTTATACGCCGGGGAGCTGTTTTTT
CASSLYAGELFF
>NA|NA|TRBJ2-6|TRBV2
TGTGCCAGCGGGAATTCTGGGGCCAACGTCCTGACTTTC
CASGNSGANVLTF
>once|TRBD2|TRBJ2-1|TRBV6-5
TGTGCCAGCCTCGGGGGGATCTCCTACAATGAGCAGTTCTTC
CASLGGISYNEQFF
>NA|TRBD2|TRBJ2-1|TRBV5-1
TGCGCCAGCAGCTTGGGGGAACTAGCGGGCCTTTACAATGAGCAGTTCTTC
CASSLGELAGLYNEQFF
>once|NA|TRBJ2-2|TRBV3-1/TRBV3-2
TGTGCCAGCAGCCAAGTTGGGGAGCTGTTTTTT
CASSQVGELFF
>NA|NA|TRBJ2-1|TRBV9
TGTGCCAGCAGCGTAGCTGGGACTTGGAATGAGCAGTTCTTC
CASSVAGTWNEQFF
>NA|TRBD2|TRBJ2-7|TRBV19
TGTGCCAGTAGGTTTTCTAGCGGGGTCACCTACGAGCAGTACTTC
CASRFSSGVTYEQYF
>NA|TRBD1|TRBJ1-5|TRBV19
TGTGCCAGTAGTCCGACAGGGGGTTATAGCAATCAGCCCCAGCATTTT
CASSPTGGYSNQPQHF
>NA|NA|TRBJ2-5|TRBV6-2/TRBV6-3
TGTGCCAGCAGTTACTCGGGGGCTGAGGGGTTTCCAAGAGAGACCCAGTACTTC
CASSYSGAEGFPRETQYF
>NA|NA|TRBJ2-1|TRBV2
TGTGCCAGCAGCGGAGACGGGACTCGACAGCGCAATGAGCAGTTCTTC
CASSGDGTRQRNEQFF
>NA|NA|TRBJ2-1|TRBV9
TGTGCCAGCAGCGTAGATGGGAGCGACTCCTACAATGAGCAGTTCTTC
CASSVDGSDSYNEQFF
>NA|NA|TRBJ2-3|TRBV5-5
TGTGCCAGCAGCTTGGTGACCGGGATCCCCGAAGCGTATTTT
CASSLVTGIPEAYF
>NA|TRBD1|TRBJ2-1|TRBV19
TGTGCCAGTAGTAGGGACAGGGGGCAGTATTATGAGCAGTTCTTC
CASSRDRGQYYEQFF
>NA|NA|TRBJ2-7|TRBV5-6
TGTGCCAGCAGCTTTACCGGGACATTTGAGTCCGAGCAGTACTTC
CASSFTGTFESEQYF
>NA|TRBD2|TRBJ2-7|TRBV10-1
TGCGCCAGCAGCGATGGACTAGCGAACCGCTACGAGCAGTACTTC
CASSDGLANRYEQYF
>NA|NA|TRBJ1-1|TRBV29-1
TGCAGCGTTTACGTTAACACTGAAGCTTTCTTT
CSVYVNTEAFF
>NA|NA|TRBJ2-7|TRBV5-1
TGCGCCAGCAGCTTCGATCGGGGCTACGAGCAGTACTTC
CASSFDRGYEQYF
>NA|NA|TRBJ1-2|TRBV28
TGTGCCTACGGGGTCCGGGGCCGGGCTGGCTACACCTTC
CAYGVRGRAGYTF
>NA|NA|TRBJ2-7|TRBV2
TGTGCCAGCAGTGGAGGGCACTGGACCTACGAGCAGTACTTC
CASSGGHWTYEQYF
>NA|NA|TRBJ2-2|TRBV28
TGTGCCAGCAGTTTACGTCGGGGCACCGGGGAGCTGTTTTTT
CASSLRRGTGELFF
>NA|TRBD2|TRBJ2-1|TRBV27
TGTGCCAGCAGTTTATTGACTAGCGGGAGGGAATACAATGAGCAGTTCTTC
CASSLLTSGREYNEQFF
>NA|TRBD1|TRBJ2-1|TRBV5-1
TGCGCCAGCAGCTTGGTCCCTCCGGACAGGGGGCCTAATGAGCAGTTCTTC
CASSLVPPDRGPNEQFF
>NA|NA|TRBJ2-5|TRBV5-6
TGTGCCAGCATCCCCTCGAGGGGGGGAGAGACCCAGTACTTC
CASIPSRGGETQYF
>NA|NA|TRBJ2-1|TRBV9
TGTGCCAGCAGCGCCGTTAACTACAATGAGCAGTTCTTC
CASSAVNYNEQFF
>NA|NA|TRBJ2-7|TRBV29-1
TGCAGCGTTGAAGATGGGGTACGACCCAAGGACAGACGAGCAGCCTACGAGCAGTACTTC
CSVEDGVRPKDRRAAYEQYF
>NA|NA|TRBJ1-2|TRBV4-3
TGCGCCAGCAGCCAAGATTCTGGAATTAACTATGGCTACACCTTC
CASSQDSGINYGYTF
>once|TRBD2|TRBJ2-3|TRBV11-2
TGTGCCAGCAGCGAAGGGGCGGGAGTAACGGATACGCAGTATTTT
CASSEGAGVTDTQYF
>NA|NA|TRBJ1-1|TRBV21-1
TGTGCCAGCAGCAAAGTCGGCAGGGACCGGCGTGGAGCTTTCTTT
CASSKVGRDRRGAFF
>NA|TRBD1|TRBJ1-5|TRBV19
TGTGCCACTCGGGACAGGGGTCCGGCAGGCAATCAGCCCCAGCATTTT
CATRDRGPAGNQPQHF
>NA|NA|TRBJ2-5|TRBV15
TGTGCCACCAGCAGGGGGGAGACCCAGTACTTC
CATSRGETQYF
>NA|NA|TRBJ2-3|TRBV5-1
TGCGCCAGCAGCGTGGGCGTTCGCCAGGATACGCAGTATTTT
CASSVGVRQDTQYF
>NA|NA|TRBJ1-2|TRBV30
TGTGCCTGGAGTGTAAGTGTCTATGGCTACACCTTC
CAWSVSVYGYTF
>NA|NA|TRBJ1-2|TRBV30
TGTGCCTGGAGTAGGGCACACCTAAGGCGGGACTATGGCTACACCTTC
CAWSRAHLRRDYGYTF
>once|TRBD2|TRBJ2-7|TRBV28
TGTGCCAGCAGTGAGACTAGCGGGAGCTACGAGCAGTACTTC
CASSETSGSYEQYF
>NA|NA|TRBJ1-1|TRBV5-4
TGTGCCAGCAGCTTGGGAGGGTTGGAGGGTGAAGCTTTCTTT
CASSLGGLEGEAFF
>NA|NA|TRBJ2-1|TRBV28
TGTGCCAGCAAGGGTCCGTTTGGGACCCGGGAGAATGAGCAGTTCTTC
CASKGPFGTRENEQFF
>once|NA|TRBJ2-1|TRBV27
TGTGCCAGCAGACAGGGTTACAATGAGCAGTTCTTC
CASRQGYNEQFF
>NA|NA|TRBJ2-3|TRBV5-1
TGCGCCAGCAGCTTGGGAGGACAGAATGCAGATACGCAGTATTTT
CASSLGGQNADTQYF
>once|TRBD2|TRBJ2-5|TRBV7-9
TGTGCCAGCAGCTTAGCGGGGGAGGGCGCCCAGTACTTC
CASSLAGEGAQYF
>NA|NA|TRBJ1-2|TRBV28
TGTGCCAGCACCGAGGGAGGGTCCTATGGCTACACCTTC
CASTEGGSYGYTF
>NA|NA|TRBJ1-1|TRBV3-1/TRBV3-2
TGTGCCAGCAGCCAAGTAACGGGTGGGACTGAAGCTTTCTTT
CASSQVTGGTEAFF
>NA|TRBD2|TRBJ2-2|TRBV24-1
TGTGCCACCAGTGAGGGCGTCCCTCTAGCGGGAGGATCGAACACCGGGGAGCTGTTTTTT
CATSEGVPLAGGSNTGELFF
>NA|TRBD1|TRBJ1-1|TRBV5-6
TGTGCCAGCAGCGTAACTTCTGGGGAGGGGGCGCAGGGCACTGAAGCTTTCTTT
CASSVTSGEGAQGTEAFF
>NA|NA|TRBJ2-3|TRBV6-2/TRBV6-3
TGTGCCAGCAGTTACTCGACCCTAGATACGCAGTATTTT
CASSYSTLDTQYF
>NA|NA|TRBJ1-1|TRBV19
TGTGCCAGTAGTCCCTCCGAGGGACTGAACACTGAAGCTTTCTTT
CASSPSEGLNTEAFF
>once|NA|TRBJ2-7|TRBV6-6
TGTGCCAGCAGTAGGGACGATCGGAGTGATGGCGAGCAGTACTTC
CASSRDDRSDGEQYF
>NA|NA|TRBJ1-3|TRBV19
TGTGCCAGTCATACTACAGGTCTCTCTGGAAACACCATATATTTT
CASHTTGLSGNTIYF
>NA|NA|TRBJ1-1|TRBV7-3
TGTGCCAGCAGCTTAACTGGGGTTGGCACTGAAGCTTTCTTT
CASSLTGVGTEAFF
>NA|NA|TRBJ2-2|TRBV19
TGTGCCAGTAGTATAGATTGGAACCTGAACACCGGGGAGCTGTTTTTT
CASSIDWNLNTGELFF
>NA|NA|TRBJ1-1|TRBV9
TGTGCCAGCAGGGGGTCAGGGAACGAGGATGAAGCTTTCTTT
CASRGSGNEDEAFF
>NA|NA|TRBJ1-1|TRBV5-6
TGTGCCAGCAGCTTGGTGGGTGCGAACACTGAAGCTTTCTTT
CASSLVGANTEAFF
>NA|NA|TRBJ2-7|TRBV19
TGTGCCAGTAGAAGAGGATCTGACGCCTACGAGCAGTACTTC
CASRRGSDAYEQYF